This entry concerns a single T cell receptor (beta chain). Its antigen is unidentified. The data are from a study of shared clonotypes between healthy human individuals. Findings of the study overall: It was the non-shared clonotypes that had lower generation probabilities than clonotypes shared by all four donors. Sharing across four donors was highest in naive CD4 (roughly 5%) and lowest in memory CD8 (0.4%).

Germline CDR1 MNHEY, CDR2 SVGAGI. The CDR3 runs to 14 residues. The V gene end was trimmed by 4 bases and the J gene end by 2 bases; junction bases not matched to a gene: 4. The authors distributed each subset's genomic DNA evenly over several immunoSEQ plates. The table came from immunoSEQ multiplex PCR; TCRdb's copy has only in-frame clones and leaves some out. The sample carries approximately 2.3 million clones, approximately 93% recorded once. This TCR derives from a man younger than 35 in good health. Some clones in this sample may be carry-over from other donors' samples. The chain recombines TRBV6-5 with TRBJ2-7; 8 bases are a match to TRBD1. Material: naive CD4+ T cells from PBMCs. As for subset: CD45RA+ positively selected. The CDR3 DNA is TGTGCCAGCAGTTTTGGACAGGGTCCCTACGAGCAGTACTTC. As protein: CASSFGQGPYEQYF.